This T cell receptor beta chain emerged from a study of graft-versus-host responses after intestinal transplantation. Looking at the study overall: In this cohort, recipients had multivisceral, liver-intestinal, or isolated intestinal transplants. All recipients were given anti-thymocyte globulin induction, and tacrolimus and steroids were then administered for three to four years. Overall study findings and caveats: The study found high graft-versus-host to host-versus-graft clonal ratios in allografts of patients with graft-donor T cell macrochimerism. Early post-transplant falls in HvG clones accompanied the peak levels of circulating GvH clones.

Repertoires were generated with immunoSEQ multiplex PCR, while TCRdb's copy carries only in-frame clones and drops some. Among about 51,000 clones, approximately 88% were seen once, and the ten largest hold around 0.6%. As to this clone: Its specificity is unknown.

The germline CDR1 and CDR2 sequences are SGHRS and YFSETQ. The CDR3 covers 15 residues. V dropped 0 bases and J dropped 6 bases, with 15 bases sitting between them. The TCR was taken from a human donor who was the organ donor for an intestinal transplant. The chain uses TRBV5-1 and TRBJ1-1, with D possibly being TRBD1 (6 bases). Specimen: unstimulated CD4+ T cells sorted from spleen or lymph node cells, collected before transplant. The CDR3 DNA reads as TGCGCCAGCAGCTTGGGGGGCCTACAGGGTTCTGAAGCTTTCTTT. This translates into CASSLGGLQGSEAFF.